Sequencing of this TCR beta chain was carried out in a study of shared clonotypes between healthy human individuals. Clones were sequenced by immunoSEQ multiplex PCR, and TCRdb holds only the in-frame ones, with some missing. The sample contains millions of clones, 90% to 95% of which appear only once. A word on this clone: Within the sample, other DNA sequences also encode this same CDR3.

Sequencing was done on a sample of naive CD4+ T cells sorted from blood. Subset reported: CD45RA+ positively selected. The clonotype comes from a man between 18 and 35 years old in good health.

The CDR3: CASSLASTGELFF. The CDR3 coding sequence is TGCGCCAGCAGCTTGGCCAGCACCGGGGAGCTGTTTTTT. This rearrangement joins TRBV5-1 to TRBJ2-2, with D unresolved. Germline CDR1 is SGHRS and CDR2 is YFSETQ. V shed 0 bases and J shed 4 bases, with 4 bases lying between them. CDR3 length: 13 amino acids.